Below are 17 T cell receptor beta chains sequenced from a single sample in a study of cytomegalovirus exposure and HLA in healthy donors (dated by TCRdb to about 2017). Library prep was done by the immunoSEQ multiplex PCR assay. The source is immuneACCESS, and TCRdb retained only in-frame sequences with V and J called. Part of the clones is not carried over; for the studies checked, unresolved V genes explain less than half of this, and the remainder is unexplained. In all, the sample holds 150,000 to 200,000 clones, and around 84% of those were seen once. The biggest ten clones account for more than 6.5% of the sample. Sequenced: PBMCs. Receptors were obtained from a man aged 18-30 years in good health and CMV-seropositive.

The chain links TRBV4-1 to TRBJ2-3; 13 nucleotides match TRBD2. The junction had 4 bases not matched to a gene; V was cut back by 6 bases and J by 4 bases. The CDR3 runs to 15 residues. Germline V CDR1 and CDR2: MGHRA, YSYEKL. The CDR3 reads CASRGLAGVADTQYF. The CDR3 nucleotides are TGCGCCAGCAGAGGACTAGCGGGAGTCGCAGATACGCAGTATTTT.

This clone showed up just once. The chain carries TRBV5-4 and TRBJ2-7; 7 bases match TRBD2. Per germline, CDR1 SGHNT and CDR2 YYREEE (reference sequence). Unmatched junction bases numbered 4, after V lost 2 bases and J lost 5 bases. There are 13 residues in the CDR3. CDR3 nucleotide sequence: TGTGCCAGCAGCTTAGGAGGACTAGACGAGCAGTACTTC. Its protein product is CASSLGGLDEQYF.

V is TRBV12-5 and J is TRBJ1-2; D perhaps matches TRBD1 (6 bases). CDR1 is LGHNT, CDR2 FRNRAP, per germline. This CDR3 region has 18 residues. Trimming pared 0 bases from V and 2 bases from J, leaving 19 bases between. CDR3 residues: CASGLVRFQGWGNYGYTF. CDR3 in DNA: TGTGCTAGTGGTTTGGTACGCTTTCAGGGGTGGGGAAACTATGGCTACACCTTC. The variable domain in full, completed from reference TRBV12-5 and TRBJ1-2, reads DARVTQTPRHKVTEMGQEVTMRCQPILGHNTVFWYRQTMMQGLELLAYFRNRAPLDDSGMPKDRFSAEMPDATLATLKIQPSEPRDSAVYFCASGLVRFQGWGNYGYTFGSGTRLTVV.

The CDR3 is CASIGTPYEQYF. The CDR3 DNA reads as TGTGCCAGTATCGGGACACCCTACGAGCAGTACTTC. This chain uses TRBV19 with TRBJ2-7; maybe TRBD1 (6 bases). The V gene lost 7 bases and the J gene lost 2 bases, with 9 bases spanning the gap. CDR3 length equals 12 residues. CDR1 LNHDA and CDR2 SQIVND come from the germline V gene (reference sequence).

This clone was seen a single time. The chain recombines TRBV28 with TRBJ2-3; 14 bases agree with TRBD2. Germline CDR1 MDHEN, CDR2 SYDVKM. The J segment lost 4 bases and the V segment lost 10 bases, leaving 7 bases of the junction unmatched. CDR3 length: 15 amino acids. DNA for the CDR3: TGTGCCACCCTCGGACTAGCGGGAGGCGCAGATACGCAGTATTTT. Encoded protein: CATLGLAGGADTQYF.

V usage is TRBV27 and J usage is TRBJ1-2, with a tentative D call TRBD1 (6 bases). Trimming removed 5 bases from V and 7 bases from J, with 20 bases in between. Germline lookup yields CDR1 MNHEY and CDR2 SMNVEV (reference sequence). The CDR3 loop spans 15 amino acids. Written as DNA, the CDR3 is TGTGCCAGCAGTCCCTTACAGGGCGTGTCGGGTGGCTACACCTTC. Protein sequence: CASSPLQGVSGGYTF.

This chain links TRBV5-5 with TRBJ2-3; 7 bases fit TRBD2. Losses at the gene ends were 4 bases for V and 3 bases for J; bases not matched to a gene: 8. Germline CDR1 reads SGHKS; CDR2 reads YYEKEE (reference sequence). This CDR3 contains 15 residues. CDR3 DNA: TGTGCCAGCAGCCCACGACTAGCCGGTACAGATACGCAGTATTTT. It specifies CASSPRLAGTDTQYF.

The chain couples TRBV29-1 to TRBJ2-1, with 7 bases aligning to TRBD2. Germline CDR1 reads SQVTM; CDR2 reads ANQGSEA. The length of the CDR3 is 14 residues. With V trimmed by 5 bases and J by 0 bases, 4 bases remained unmatched. CDR3 in DNA: TGCAGCGTTTTAGGCGGGAGCTCCTACAATGAGCAGTTCTTC. Encoded protein: CSVLGGSSYNEQFF.

This clone was seen only a few times. The chain uses TRBV5-6 and TRBJ2-5; weak D call: TRBD2 (6 bases). There are 15 residues in the CDR3. The V end was cut by 0 bases, the J end by 7 bases, with 16 bases between. Per germline, CDR1 SGHDT and CDR2 YYEEEE. The CDR3 here is CASSLDGRREATQYF. As DNA, the CDR3 is TGTGCCAGCAGCTTGGACGGGAGAAGGGAGGCGACCCAGTACTTC.

This clone turned up a few times. The chain couples TRBV7-8 to TRBJ2-7; TRBD2 is a possible D gene (6 bases). Trimming removed 3 bases from V and 1 base from J, with 10 bases in between. Germline V gives CDR1 SGHVS, CDR2 FQNEAQ. The CDR3 contains 14 residues. The CDR3 loop reads CASSFRELSYEQYF. CDR3 sequence (DNA): TGTGCCAGCAGCTTCCGGGAGCTATCCTACGAGCAGTACTTC.

V gene TRBV5-6 combines with J gene TRBJ2-5, with 8 bases identical to TRBD1. Germline CDR1 SGHDT, CDR2 YYEEEE. This CDR3 comprises 15 residues. V shed 3 bases, J shed 3 bases, and the junction held 7 bases outside the gene matches. CDR3 sequence reads: CASSWVDRVKETQYF. DNA of the CDR3: TGTGCCAGCAGCTGGGTGGACAGGGTGAAAGAGACCCAGTACTTC.

The chain recombines TRBV19 with TRBJ1-2; D call uncertain. Trimming removed 5 bases from V and 6 bases from J, with 13 bases in between. The CDR3 totals 13 residues. Germline V CDR1 and CDR2: LNHDA, SQIVND (reference sequence). DNA for the CDR3: TGTGCCAGTAGTCCCGGACTCTTCCATGGCTACACCTTC. Protein sequence: CASSPGLFHGYTF.

CDR3: CASSKDSPSTDTQYF. The CDR3 nucleotides are TGTGCCAGCAGCAAGGACAGCCCTAGCACAGATACGCAGTATTTT. The rearrangement links TRBV9 to TRBJ2-3, with a tentative D call TRBD1 (6 bases). CDR3 length equals 15 residues. Germline V CDR1 and CDR2: SGDLS, YYNGEE. V was pared by 4 bases and J by 0 bases, with 12 bases between.

The V call is TRBV19, the J call TRBJ1-2, with TRBD1 as a possible D gene (6 bases). The CDR3 runs 12 residues. Deletions cut 7 bases from V and 4 bases from J, with 10 bases between. Germline values: CDR1 LNHDA, CDR2 SQIVND (reference sequence). As DNA, the CDR3 is TGTGCCAGTACGGACAGCATCTATGGCTACACCTTC. It specifies CASTDSIYGYTF.

V gene TRBV7-2 combines with J gene TRBJ2-7; perhaps TRBD1 as D (5 bases). The CDR3 loop spans 17 amino acids. The ends were cut back, 1 base at V and 3 bases at J, with 19 bases in the middle. Germline CDR1 and CDR2: SGHTA and FQGNSA. Written as DNA, the CDR3 is TGTGCCAGCAGCTTAGAGAGCCTGCCAGGGTCGGGCTACGAGCAGTACTTC. Translating it yields CASSLESLPGSGYEQYF. The full variable domain, in which reference TRBV7-2 and TRBJ2-7 provide the parts outside the CDR3, is GAGVSQSPSNKVTEKGKDVELRCDPISGHTALYWYRQSLGQGLEFLIYFQGNSAPDKSGLPSDRFSAERTGGSVSTLTIQRTQQEDSAVYLCASSLESLPGSGYEQYFGPGTRLTVT.

The genes are TRBV7-8 and TRBJ2-7; D uncertain. The V gene's germline CDR1 is SGHVS and CDR2 FQNEAQ. The length of the CDR3 is 13 residues. V gave up 1 base and J gave up 6 bases, with 10 bases separating them. CDR3 sequence (DNA): TGTGCCAGCAGCTTAGAGTCGGGTGCCGAGCAGTACTTC. Amino acids: CASSLESGAEQYF. The variable domain in full, with the rest retrieved from reference TRBV7-8 and TRBJ2-7, is GAGVSQSPRYKVAKRGQDVALRCDPISGHVSLFWYQQALGQGPEFLTYFQNEAQLDKSGLPSDRFFAERPEGSVSTLKIQRTQQEDSAVYLCASSLESGAEQYFGPGTRLTVT.

The table lists this clone with a count of one. The V and J genes are TRBV7-9 and TRBJ2-1, with D unresolved. CDR3 length equals 11 residues. V dropped 8 bases and J dropped 9 bases, with 11 bases sitting between them. Per the germline V gene, CDR1 is SEHNR and CDR2 is FQNEAQ (reference sequence). DNA for the CDR3: TGTGCCAGCCGCCGAACTACTGAGCAGTTCTTC. It yields the protein CASRRTTEQFF. Full variable domain (missing parts from reference TRBV7-9 and TRBJ2-1): DTGVSQNPRHKITKRGQNVTFRCDPISEHNRLYWYRQTLGQGPEFLTYFQNEAQLEKSRLLSDRFSAERPKGSFSTLEIQRTEQGDSAMYLCASRRTTEQFFGPGTRLTVL.